This T cell receptor beta chain was retrieved from a study of patients and donors after allogeneic stem cell transplantation. TCRdb redid the calling of the RT-PCR reads with MiXCR, one entry per CDR3 protein. The sample contains 800,000 to 1,000,000 distinct CDR3 sequences, over 15% of which appear only once. This CDR3 contains 13 residues. V was clipped by 5 bases and J by 5 bases; unmatched bases: 6. The TCR comes from a human donor who was either an allogeneic HSCT recipient or a stem cell or donor lymphocyte infusion donor (not recorded which). It is not recorded whose cells these are; they may come from a transplant donor. The sample consisted of blood, either unsorted or a sorted T cell fraction (not recorded which). V usage is TRBV12-3 or TRBV12-4 and J usage is TRBJ2-7; 7 bases agree with TRBD2. CDR3 amino acids: CASSRLAFDEQYF. The CDR3 DNA reads as TGTGCCAGCAGTCGACTAGCATTCGACGAGCAGTACTTC.